This T cell receptor beta chain emerged from a study of blood T cell repertoires in COVID-19. Sequenced by immunoSEQ multiplex PCR; TCRdb stores in-frame clones only, minus some. The data show about 250,000 clones, 80% to 90% seen once. Cohort placement rested on clinical history that participants reported themselves. This CDR3 contains 15 residues. The germline V and J ends were trimmed by 4 bases and 0 bases, with 9 bases remaining between them. Germline V gene lookup returns CDR1 LGHDT and CDR2 YNNKEL (reference sequence). The V gene is TRBV3-1 (or the pseudogene TRBV3-2), the J gene TRBJ1-4; D not certain. Sequenced sample: PBMCs or T cells enriched from blood (not recorded which). The clonotype comes from a woman between 18 and 30 years old who had recovered from COVID-19. The CDR3 region has the DNA TGTGCCAGCAGCCCGTACAGTGCAACTAATGAAAAACTGTTTTTT. This encodes CASSPYSATNEKLFF.